This entry lists 3 T cell receptor beta chains sequenced from one sample in a study of molecular identifiers for immune sequencing clone quantification. TCRdb reprocessed the PCR reads via MiXCR and lists one record per CDR3 protein. The profile covers a few hundred thousand distinct CDR3 sequences, with 20% to 25% appearing a single time and around 0.84% taken by the ten largest. Sample: naive CD8+ T cells from blood, with Jurkat cell RNA spiked in. Subset indicated: FACS-sorted CD8+CD4-CCR7+CD45RA+ naive T cells. These receptors all stem from a human donor in good health. Some libraries in this study had Jurkat cell RNA spiked in.

This clonotype was detected once. The chain links TRBV6-5 to TRBJ2-2, with D uncertain. The CDR3 runs to 13 residues. Deletions cut 0 bases from V and 9 bases from J, with 8 bases between. The V gene's germline CDR1 is MNHEY and CDR2 SVGAGI. For the CDR3, the DNA is TGTGCCAGCAGTTACTCGACGATCAGGGAGCTGTTTTTT. Translation: CASSYSTIRELFF.

This chain links TRBV4-3 with TRBJ2-3; D assignment may be TRBD1 or TRBD2 (5 bases each). Per the germline V gene, CDR1 is LGHNA and CDR2 is YSLEER. The V end was cut by 3 bases, the J end by 4 bases, with 17 bases between. This CDR3 comprises 16 residues. The CDR3 spells CASSQGIRVSADTQYF. DNA of the CDR3: TGCGCCAGCAGCCAGGGCATCAGGGTTAGCGCAGATACGCAGTATTTT.

This clonotype was counted many times. The chain joins TRBV11-2 to TRBJ2-5; D perhaps matches TRBD2 (5 bases). V was pared by 5 bases and J by 5 bases, with 9 bases between. The CDR3 is 12 amino acids. Germline V gene sequence: CDR1 SGHAT, CDR2 FQNNGV. CDR3 sequence reads: CASSQDWETQYF. CDR3 nucleotides: TGTGCCAGCAGCCAGGACTGGGAGACCCAGTACTTC.